A single sample gave rise to the 10 T cell receptor beta chains below, sequenced in a study of shared clonotypes between healthy human individuals (dated by TCRdb to about 2020). Library prep was done by the immunoSEQ multiplex PCR assay. In TCRdb, the immuneACCESS table is reduced to in-frame sequences with V and J assigned. These tables do not hold every clone; where another copy was compared, an unresolved V gene accounts for under half, and the others remain unexplained. Present in this sample are roughly 2.2 million clones, 92% of which were seen just once. The ten largest clones capture approximately 0.39% of the sample. Sequenced material: naive CD4+ T cells from PBMCs. In light of the paper, this sample's cell subset or site label describes: CD45RA+ positively selected. All receptors come from a young man in good health. Some clones in this sample may be carry-over from other donors' samples.

The CDR3 loop reads CASSSGTSGQETQYF. The CDR3 DNA is TGTGCCAGCAGCTCCGGGACTAGCGGTCAAGAGACCCAGTACTTC. This chain connects TRBV5-4 to TRBJ2-5; 11 positions agree with TRBD2. This CDR3 has 15 residues. V was pared by 3 bases and J by 2 bases, with 3 bases of the junction left unmatched. Germline V gene data show CDR1 as SGHNT and CDR2 as YYREEE (reference sequence).

The V and J genes are TRBV11-2 and TRBJ2-2; 8 bases fit TRBD2. Germline CDR1 reads SGHAT; CDR2 reads FQNNGV. V lost 2 bases to trimming and J lost 3 bases; unmatched junction nucleotides: 8. This CDR3 comprises 17 residues. CDR3 sequence: CASSLLGGRHDTGELFF. The DNA of the CDR3 is TGTGCCAGCAGCTTACTTGGCGGGAGGCATGACACCGGGGAGCTGTTTTTT.

In DNA, the CDR3 is TGTGCCACCAGCAGGTCGAAGGTCTGGGGCTACGAGCAGTACTTC. Its translation: CATSRSKVWGYEQYF. The V call is TRBV15, the J call TRBJ2-7, with D unresolved. The CDR3 totals 15 residues. CDR1 is LNHNV and CDR2 is YYDKDF in the germline V gene (reference sequence). V lost 3 bases and J 3 bases, leaving 15 bases between the germline ends.

The gene calls are TRBV4-2 and TRBJ2-7; 7 nucleotides line up with TRBD2. J gave up 6 bases and V 0 bases, and 8 bases lay outside the gene matches. Germline V gene lookup returns CDR1 LGHNA and CDR2 YNFKEQ. CDR3 length: 15 residues. CDR3 protein: CASSQDPPPGGEQYF. CDR3 sequence (DNA): TGTGCCAGCAGCCAAGATCCCCCCCCGGGAGGCGAGCAGTACTTC.

This clone is a singleton in its sample. The V gene is TRBV18, the J gene TRBJ1-2; no firm D call. CDR3 size: 12 residues. The germline V gene has CDR1 KGHSH and CDR2 LQKENI. V lost 2 bases and J lost 8, with 9 bases in between. CDR3: CASSPVQEGYTF. CDR3 nucleotides: TGTGCCAGCTCACCAGTCCAAGAGGGCTACACCTTC.

This rearrangement joins TRBV27 to TRBJ2-7; 8 bases are a match to TRBD2. Germline CDR1 is MNHEY and CDR2 is SMNVEV (reference sequence). The CDR3 extends over 21 amino acids. V gave up 5 bases and J gave up 3 bases; unmatched junction bases: 27. CDR3 coding DNA: TGTGCCAGCAGTAGAATCGGAAGTGTCTTCGGGAGGGCCGTTTCTGGCTACGAGCAGTACTTC. Translating it yields CASSRIGSVFGRAVSGYEQYF.

The gene calls are TRBV6-1 and TRBJ1-4, with TRBD1 as a possible D gene (5 bases). This CDR3 has 17 residues. The germline V and J ends were trimmed by 1 base and 0 bases, with 12 bases remaining between them. Germline loops: CDR1 MNHNS, CDR2 SASEGT. The CDR3 region is CASSEVAGSATNEKLFF. The DNA for the CDR3 is TGTGCCAGCAGTGAAGTCGCAGGGTCTGCAACTAATGAAAAACTGTTTTTT.

The CDR3 spells CASSEQGGYTIYF. As DNA, the CDR3 is TGTGCCAGCAGTGAACAGGGAGGGTACACCATATATTTT. The chain joins TRBV6-1 to TRBJ1-3; perhaps TRBD1 as D (5 bases). CDR3 length: 13 residues. V lost 2 bases to trimming and J lost 8 bases, with 10 bases between them. CDR1 and CDR2 from the germline V gene are MNHNS and SASEGT.

This clone was observed once. The CDR3 here is CASSQAFLNSYEQYF. The CDR3 DNA is TGTGCCAGCAGCCAAGCCTTCCTCAATTCCTACGAGCAGTACTTC. V is TRBV4-2 and J is TRBJ2-7; D ambiguous. CDR3 length: 15 amino acids. With 1 base removed from V and 1 base from J, the gap between germline ends came to 11 bases. Germline CDR1 LGHNA, CDR2 YNFKEQ.

The V call is TRBV30, the J call TRBJ1-2; D is undetermined. CDR1 is GTSNPN and CDR2 is SVGIG in the germline V gene (reference sequence). Trimming took off 0 bases at V and 2 bases at J, with 7 bases between the two ends. This CDR3 is built from 13 residues. In DNA, the CDR3 is TGTGCCTGGAGTGTACTCAGGAACTATGGCTACACCTTC. It is translated as CAWSVLRNYGYTF.